This is a list of T cell receptor beta chains from one sample in a study of shared clonotypes between healthy human individuals. Using immunoSEQ multiplex PCR, the repertoire was profiled, and TCRdb retains in-frame clones only, with some absent. The sample shows around 2,000,000 clones, 90% to 95% of them seen only once. Sequenced: naive CD4+ T cells sorted from blood. Receptors were obtained from a man aged 18-30 years in good health. Each CDR3 is given with its conserved first and last residue. D genes are given only for firm matches. Clone size is shown for a subset of rows, as once, few, many or a class of expanded clone.

cdr3_nt	cdr3_aa	v_call	clone_size	d_call	j_call
TGTGCCAGCAGTGAAATTCTGCAGGGGGTAAGCTCCTACAATGAGCAGTTCTTC	CASSEILQGVSSYNEQFF	TRBV6-1	-	TRBD1	TRBJ2-1
TGCGCCAGCAGCGAGGGACACTCCTTCGGGGAGACCCAGTACTTC	CASSEGHSFGETQYF	TRBV5-1	-	-	TRBJ2-5
TGTGCCAGCAGCTCCAAATGTGAAGGACTAGCGGGGGGGACCTACGAGCAGTACTTC	CASSSKCEGLAGGTYEQYF	TRBV21-1	-	-	TRBJ2-7
TGTGCCAGCAGCCCGGACAGGGCGGAACAGCCCCAGCATTTT	CASSPDRAEQPQHF	TRBV7-9	-	TRBD1	TRBJ1-5
TGCGCCAGCAGCCAAGTAGGGCAGGGCCAATTCCTGTTTTTT	CASSQVGQGQFLFF	TRBV4-1	-	-	TRBJ1-4
TGTGCCAGCAGCTCTATCCCACAGGGGAGGGAAGGCTACACCTTC	CASSSIPQGREGYTF	TRBV7-6	-	TRBD1	TRBJ1-2
TGTGCCTGGAGCGGACAGGGGACACACGGCGGGCCCAATCAGCCCCAGCATTTT	CAWSGQGTHGGPNQPQHF	TRBV30	-	TRBD1	TRBJ1-5
TGTGCCTGGAGGCCTGGGGGGCAGTACTACGAGCAGTACTTC	CAWRPGGQYYEQYF	TRBV30	-	-	TRBJ2-7
TGTGCCAGCTCACCGTCCGGGACAGGTTACGGGGCCAACGTCCTGACTTTC	CASSPSGTGYGANVLTF	TRBV18	-	TRBD1	TRBJ2-6
TGTGCCAGCAGCGCAGCCGCACGAGGGCGCGGCTATGGCTACACCTTC	CASSAAARGRGYGYTF	TRBV9	once	-	TRBJ1-2
TGTGCCAGCAGTTCCGCGGGGATTTTTACGCAGTATTTT	CASSSAGIFTQYF	TRBV28	once	-	TRBJ2-3